A single sample is the source of the 20 T cell receptor beta chains below, sequenced in a study of T-cell memory formation after mild COVID-19. TCRdb ran MiXCR on the 5' RACE reads and lists one entry per CDR3 protein. Here the sample spans hundreds of thousands of distinct CDR3 sequences, roughly 15% being singletons. What was sequenced was PBMCs or a T cell subset sorted from them (not recorded which). Receptors were obtained from a man in his late teens or twenties who had mild COVID-19 (a few samples of this study predate the infection). Cell type and time point are not known.

This clonotype appeared once. The rearrangement uses TRBV20-1 and TRBJ1-2, with D possibly TRBD1 on 5 matching bases. Germline lookup yields CDR1 DFQATT and CDR2 SNEGSKA (reference sequence). The CDR3 sequence is 14 residues long. V was shortened by 5 bases and J by 9 bases, with 22 bases between the two germline ends. In DNA, the CDR3 is TGCAGTGCTGTCCCGGGACCCAGGGATAGTAGCTACACCTTC. Translated, it gives CSAVPGPRDSSYTF.

This clonotype was seen a few times. This chain connects TRBV5-1 to TRBJ1-2; perhaps TRBD1 as D (5 bases). Germline lookup yields CDR1 SGHRS and CDR2 YFSETQ. V gave up 4 bases and J gave up 10 bases, with 17 bases separating them. This CDR3 is built from 13 residues. CDR3 DNA sequence: TGCGCCAGCAGCCCCCCACTAGGAGGGGCCTACACCTTC. Its protein is CASSPPLGGAYTF.

This clonotype appeared a few times. The chain employs TRBV7-2 and TRBJ2-3, with 8 bases aligning to TRBD1. The CDR3 has 15 residues. Germline loops: CDR1 SGHTA, CDR2 FQGNSA. V gave up 4 bases and J gave up 7 bases; unmatched junction bases: 10. CDR3 sequence: CASSSQGQVDYTQYF. CDR3 DNA sequence: TGTGCCAGCAGCTCCCAGGGACAGGTCGATTATACGCAGTATTTT.

A few counts support this clonotype. V gene TRBV20-1 combines with J gene TRBJ2-2; D gene ambiguous. V gave up 0 bases and J gave up 6 bases, with 11 bases separating them. In germline, CDR1 is DFQATT, CDR2 SNEGSKA (reference sequence). The CDR3 consists of 14 residues. This chain's CDR3 is CSAREIGTAGELFF. In DNA form, the CDR3 reads TGCAGTGCTAGAGAGATCGGCACGGCCGGGGAGCTGTTTTTT.

The rearrangement links TRBV4-3 to TRBJ1-4, with D unclear. Trimming pared 0 bases from V and 12 bases from J, leaving 17 bases between. The CDR3 extends over 15 amino acids. Per the germline V gene, CDR1 is LGHNA and CDR2 is YSLEER. The DNA of the CDR3 is TGCGCCAGCAGCCAAGAGGAGGCCACCCCCTTGGAACTGTTTTTT. Encoded protein: CASSQEEATPLELFF.

J is TRBJ2-3 and V is TRBV27; TRBD2 matches at 7 bases. The CDR3 totals 14 residues. The junction had 10 bases not matched to a gene; V was cut back by 5 bases and J by 8 bases. CDR1 is MNHEY and CDR2 is SMNVEV in the germline V gene (reference sequence). Written as DNA, the CDR3 is TGTGCCAGCAGTCAGCGGGACCCCGTAGGTACGCAGTATTTT. Translating gives CASSQRDPVGTQYF.

The rearrangement links TRBV12-3 or TRBV12-4 to TRBJ1-1; D unresolved. Trimming left V 3 bases short and J 8 bases short, with 7 bases between. CDR3 length: 11 residues. CDR3 amino acids: CASSFRGEAFF. The CDR3 DNA reads TGTGCCAGCAGTTTCCGGGGAGAAGCTTTCTTT.

The chain links TRBV5-6 to TRBJ2-7, with 8 bases that match TRBD2. The CDR3 contains 16 residues. V gave up 1 base and J gave up 3 bases; unmatched junction bases: 9. CDR1 is SGHDT and CDR2 is YYEEEE in the germline V gene. For the CDR3, the DNA is TGTGCCAGCAGCTTGTTCACCCCGGGGGGGAACTACGAGCAGTACTTC. Its translation is CASSLFTPGGNYEQYF.

The V call is TRBV27, the J call TRBJ2-7, with D uncertain. The CDR3 is made up of 15 amino acids. Germline V CDR1 and CDR2: MNHEY, SMNVEV (reference sequence). With 5 bases removed from V and 7 bases from J, the gap between germline ends came to 21 bases. Here the CDR3 reads CASSVGSPGMGEQYF. DNA for the CDR3: TGTGCCAGCAGTGTCGGATCACCCGGCATGGGGGAGCAGTACTTC.

The chain combines TRBV7-9 with TRBJ2-3, with TRBD1 as a possible D gene (7 bases). From germline, CDR1 is SEHNR and CDR2 FQNEAQ (reference sequence). The V end lost 5 bases, the J end lost 1 base, and 13 bases lay between the germline ends. This CDR3 contains 15 residues. The CDR3 here is CASSNQGGRTDTQYF. For the CDR3, the DNA is TGTGCCAGCAGCAATCAGGGGGGCCGCACAGATACGCAGTATTTT. Filled out from reference TRBV7-9 and TRBJ2-3, the complete variable domain reads DTGVSQNPRHKITKRGQNVTFRCDPISEHNRLYWYRQTLGQGPEFLTYFQNEAQLEKSRLLSDRFSAERPKGSFSTLEIQRTEQGDSAMYLCASSNQGGRTDTQYFGPGTRLTVL.

This clonotype was detected only once. The chain has TRBV7-3 and TRBJ1-5; D gene unclear. Germline V gene data show CDR1 as SGHTA and CDR2 as FQGTGA. Deletions cut 4 bases from V and 6 bases from J, with 4 bases between. CDR3 length equals 11 residues. The CDR3 region is CASSCGQPQHF. The CDR3 region has the DNA TGTGCCAGCAGCTGTGGTCAGCCCCAGCATTTT. Full variable domain (remainder filled in from reference TRBV7-3 and TRBJ1-5): GAGVSQTPSNKVTEKGKYVELRCDPISGHTALYWYRQSLGQGPEFLIYFQGTGAADDSGLPNDRFFAVRPEGSVSTLKIQRTERGDSAVYLCASSCGQPQHFGDGTRLSIL.

The rearrangement joins TRBV2 to TRBJ2-1; perhaps D is TRBD1 or TRBD2 (7 bases each). Trimming stripped 3 bases from V and 4 bases from J, with 13 bases between. Germline lookup yields CDR1 SNHLY and CDR2 FYNNEI. The CDR3 extends over 15 amino acids. CDR3 in amino acids: CASSEAGGAYNEQFF. CDR3 sequence (DNA): TGTGCCAGCAGTGAGGCAGGGGGGGCTTACAATGAGCAGTTCTTC. Supplemented by reference TRBV2 and TRBJ2-1, the full variable domain reads EPEVTQTPSHQVTQMGQEVILRCVPISNHLYFYWYRQILGQKVEFLVSFYNNEISEKSEIFDDQFSVERPDGSNFTLKIRSTKLEDSAMYFCASSEAGGAYNEQFFGPGTRLTVL.

This clonotype was seen more than once but under ten times. The chain links TRBV20-1 to TRBJ2-1; D gene unclear. The CDR3 consists of 10 residues. CDR1 is DFQATT, CDR2 SNEGSKA, per germline (reference sequence). The CDR3 spells CTVGYNEQFF. The CDR3 bases are TGCACGGTAGGATACAATGAGCAGTTCTTC.

This clonotype was recorded a few times. The V and J genes are TRBV20-1 and TRBJ2-3, with 9 bases lining up with TRBD2. The CDR3 has 17 amino acids. CDR1 and CDR2 from the germline V gene are DFQATT and SNEGSKA (reference sequence). Unmatched junction bases numbered 12, after V lost 0 bases and J lost 5 bases. The CDR3 region is CSARDPLGGGVVDTQYF. For the CDR3, the DNA is TGCAGTGCTAGAGATCCTTTGGGCGGGGGGGTTGTAGATACGCAGTATTTT.

V usage is TRBV7-3 and J usage is TRBJ2-6, with D unresolved. This CDR3 is built from 15 residues. The germline CDR1 and CDR2 sequences are SGHTA and FQGTGA. V was shortened by 5 bases and J by 0 bases, with 8 bases between the two germline ends. CDR3 in amino acids: CASSRTSSGANVLTF. In DNA form, the CDR3 reads TGTGCCAGCAGCCGTACAAGCTCTGGGGCCAACGTCCTGACTTTC.

The chain couples TRBV7-2 to TRBJ1-1; D is unresolved. Germline assignment: CDR1 SGHTA and CDR2 FQGNSA. This CDR3 has 16 residues. Trimming took off 2 bases at V and 0 bases at J, with 13 bases between the two ends. The DNA of the CDR3 is TGTGCCAGCAGCTTATTGGGGAGCCAGCTGAACACTGAAGCTTTCTTT. Translation: CASSLLGSQLNTEAFF.

The chain joins TRBV7-9 to TRBJ1-2; the D is unclear. The CDR3 runs 14 residues. Per germline, CDR1 SEHNR and CDR2 FQNEAQ (reference sequence). V gave up 2 bases and J gave up 8 bases, with 15 bases separating them. DNA of the CDR3: TGTGCCAGCAGCTTAACGGCGGCAACCATCGGCTACACCTTC. This translates into CASSLTAATIGYTF.

V and J are TRBV20-1 and TRBJ1-1, with D unclear. Trimming removed 0 bases at V and 6 bases at J, with 14 bases between. The CDR3 loop spans 14 amino acids. Germline CDR1 DFQATT, CDR2 SNEGSKA (reference sequence). CDR3 sequence (DNA): TGCAGTGCTAGAGATCGGACGGGAATGGCTGAAGCTTTCTTT. Protein sequence: CSARDRTGMAEAFF.

The rearrangement joins TRBV10-3 to TRBJ1-5, with TRBD1 as a possible D gene (6 bases). The CDR3 length is 14 residues. The V gene's germline CDR1 is ENHRY and CDR2 SYGVKD. The germline V and J ends were trimmed by 2 bases and 8 bases, with 13 bases remaining between them. The CDR3 region has the DNA TGTGCCATCAGTGAGCGGAAGGGGGAAGAGCCCCAGCATTTT. This gives the protein CAISERKGEEPQHF.

This clonotype was detected only once. This sequence joins TRBV9 and TRBJ2-2; 12 nucleotides align to TRBD2. V was pared by 2 bases and J by 5 bases, with 7 bases of the junction left unmatched. Germline CDR1 reads SGDLS; CDR2 reads YYNGEE. The CDR3 covers 17 residues. The CDR3 here is CASSVKTSGGGTGELFF. The CDR3 DNA follows: TGTGCCAGCAGCGTTAAGACTAGCGGGGGAGGGACCGGGGAGCTGTTTTTT.